The 20 T cell receptor beta chains in this list originate from one sample, sequenced in a study of CD8 T cells in ankylosing spondylitis. Study-wide points: There was a TCR beta motif, made of several highly homologous variants, that appeared characteristic of ankylosing spondylitis blood.

MiXCR, applied by TCRdb to the 5' RACE reads, yields one record per CDR3 protein. The sample carries 750,000 to 850,000 distinct CDR3 sequences, 10% to 15% recorded once. No antigen has been assigned to these receptors. Material for sequencing was blood, either unsorted or a sorted T cell fraction (not recorded which). The receptors were gathered from a male donor with ankylosing spondylitis.

This clonotype was detected ten times or more. The DNA of the CDR3 is TGCAGTGCTACCGGAGGAAGGGGCACAGATACGCAGTATTTT. Its protein product is CSATGGRGTDTQYF. This rearrangement joins TRBV20-1 to TRBJ2-3, with a possible D match to TRBD2 (5 bases). The CDR3 runs 14 residues. The germline gives CDR1 DFQATT, CDR2 SNEGSKA (reference sequence). V lost 4 bases, J lost 1 base, and 12 bases lay in between.

The chain combines TRBV29-1 with TRBJ2-1, with TRBD2 matching 7 bases. From germline, CDR1 is SQVTM and CDR2 ANQGSEA. The CDR3 is made up of 14 amino acids. Trimming cost V 6 bases and J 9 bases; bases outside gene matches: 14. The CDR3 DNA reads TGCAGCGTAAGGGCCCTATGGGCGGGAGCTGAGCAGTTCTTC. Encoded protein: CSVRALWAGAEQFF.

This clonotype was seen a few times. This chain links TRBV7-2 with TRBJ2-1, with 10 positions matching TRBD2. The CDR3 consists of 17 residues. Trimming removed 0 bases from V and 7 bases from J; junction bases left unmatched: 9. Germline CDR1 SGHTA, CDR2 FQGNSA. CDR3 in amino acids: CASSLAPTSGVNNEQFF. For the CDR3, the DNA is TGTGCCAGCAGCTTAGCCCCTACTAGCGGGGTAAATAATGAGCAGTTCTTC.

This clonotype appeared a few times. This rearrangement joins TRBV25-1 to TRBJ1-2; 7 nucleotides match TRBD1. This CDR3 spans 14 amino acids. Germline V gene data show CDR1 as MGHDK and CDR2 as SYGVNS. V lost 4 bases, J lost 3 bases, and 5 bases stayed unmatched. The CDR3 protein is CASSGGRGHYGYTF. The DNA of the CDR3 is TGTGCCAGCAGTGGAGGTAGGGGGCACTATGGCTACACCTTC.

A few counts support this clonotype. The chain combines TRBV5-1 with TRBJ2-3; the match to TRBD2 covers 10 bases. Germline CDR1 and CDR2: SGHRS and YFSETQ. J was trimmed by 2 bases and V by 6 bases; bases with no gene match: 6. The CDR3 has 15 residues. CDR3 nucleotide sequence: TGCGCCAGCAACCCACTAGCGGGGTCCACAGATACGCAGTATTTT. It specifies CASNPLAGSTDTQYF. Looking up the rest from reference TRBV5-1 and TRBJ2-3 gives the full variable domain: KAGVTQTPRYLIKTRGQQVTLSCSPISGHRSVSWYQQTPGQGLQFLFEYFSETQRNKGNFPGRFSGRQFSNSRSEMNVSTLELGDSALYLCASNPLAGSTDTQYFGPGTRLTVL.

This clonotype appeared a few times. This sequence joins TRBV6-1 and TRBJ2-7; the D gene is possibly TRBD1 (5 bases). This CDR3 spans 14 amino acids. Trimming took off 6 bases at V and 1 base at J, with 13 bases between the two ends. The germline V gene encodes CDR1 MNHNS and CDR2 SASEGT. Here the CDR3 reads CASSPTAFSYEQYF. The CDR3 DNA reads as TGTGCCAGCAGCCCGACAGCCTTTTCCTACGAGCAGTACTTC.

A few counts support this clonotype. The V and J genes are TRBV6-1 and TRBJ2-2; TRBD1 matches 7 bases. CDR1 MNHNS and CDR2 SASEGT come from the germline V gene. V dropped 7 bases and J dropped 1; count of bases not matched to a gene: 9. The CDR3 loop spans 16 amino acids. The CDR3 nucleotides are TGTGCCAGCACCAGGTCGGCAGGGGGGAACACCGGGGAGCTGTTTTTT. Amino acid sequence: CASTRSAGGNTGELFF.

This clonotype came up a few times. The V call is TRBV5-1, the J call TRBJ2-1; D gene ambiguous. CDR3 size: 14 residues. Germline CDR1 and CDR2: SGHRS and YFSETQ. With 4 bases removed from V and 8 bases from J, the gap between germline ends came to 16 bases. The CDR3 DNA reads TGCGCCAGCAGCCCACCGGGCCGGTTCTATGAGCAGTTCTTC. Protein sequence: CASSPPGRFYEQFF.

The V gene is TRBV20-1, the J gene TRBJ2-5, with 9 bases fitting TRBD2. CDR3 length: 13 amino acids. Germline loops: CDR1 DFQATT, CDR2 SNEGSKA (reference sequence). The V segment lost 5 bases and the J segment 1 base; nucleotides outside the gene matches: 2. This chain's CDR3 is CSAPAGGQETQYF. In DNA form, the CDR3 reads TGCAGTGCTCCAGCGGGAGGCCAAGAGACCCAGTACTTC.

The rearrangement links TRBV24-1 to TRBJ2-7; 9 bases are shared with TRBD1. This CDR3 is built from 15 residues. V lost 3 bases to trimming and J lost 6 bases; unmatched junction nucleotides: 8. Germline CDR1 is KGHDR and CDR2 is SFDVKD. The CDR3 nucleotides are TGTGCCACCAGTGATCCGGGACAGGGCGTAAGCGAGCAGTACTTC. It is translated as CATSDPGQGVSEQYF.

CDR3 loop: CAISVVKGAGTEAFF. CDR3 nucleotides: TGTGCCATCAGTGTAGTGAAAGGGGCCGGCACTGAAGCTTTCTTT. The chain employs TRBV10-3 and TRBJ1-1; a weak D match, TRBD1 (5 bases). CDR3 length: 15 residues. V dropped 4 bases and J dropped 4 bases, with 16 bases sitting between them. Germline values: CDR1 ENHRY, CDR2 SYGVKD.

This clonotype was seen only a few times. The J gene is TRBJ1-4, the V gene TRBV27; D is perhaps TRBD1 (5 bases). CDR1 and CDR2 (germline): MNHEY, SMNVEV (reference sequence). Trimming removed 6 bases at V and 4 bases at J, with 12 bases between. The CDR3 sequence is 14 residues long. CDR3 nucleotides: TGTGCCAGCAGACTTTGGGGCGGTAATGAAAAACTGTTTTTT. This codes for CASRLWGGNEKLFF.

This clonotype was recorded a few times. This chain connects TRBV6-5 to TRBJ1-2; D is unclear. This CDR3 region has 15 residues. Trimming cost V 0 bases and J 3 bases, with 11 bases left between them. Looked up from germline, CDR1 is MNHEY and CDR2 is SVGAGI. The CDR3 DNA sequence: TGTGCCAGCAGTTACTCGTTGTATCCAGACTATGGCTACACCTTC. Encoded protein: CASSYSLYPDYGYTF.

This clonotype was counted between two and nine times. V is TRBV5-1 and J is TRBJ2-7, with 9 bases fitting TRBD1. Germline V gives CDR1 SGHRS, CDR2 YFSETQ. This CDR3 region has 13 residues. V dropped 6 bases and J dropped 5; count of bases not matched to a gene: 6. The chain's CDR3 is CASTLGQGNEQYF. The CDR3 DNA reads as TGCGCCAGCACATTGGGACAGGGAAACGAGCAGTACTTC.

The table lists this clonotype with a few counts. V is TRBV21-1 and J is TRBJ1-4; the table assigns TRBD1, which was not confirmed against the DNA. TRBV21-1 is an annotated pseudogene. The CDR3 extends over 14 amino acids. CDR3 protein: CASSNRQGERKLFF. CDR3 in DNA: TGTGCCAGCAGCAATCGACAGGGGGAAAGGAAACTGTTTTTT.

This clonotype occurred a few times. The rearrangement links TRBV2 to TRBJ2-3; 9 bases are shared with TRBD1. This CDR3 spans 17 amino acids. After removal of 7 bases from V and 4 bases from J, the junction contained 15 bases not matched to a gene. Germline loops: CDR1 SNHLY, CDR2 FYNNEI. The CDR3 sequence is CASITGGSSVVPDTQYF. CDR3 sequence (DNA): TGTGCCAGCATCACAGGGGGCTCGTCAGTGGTGCCAGATACGCAGTATTTT.

The V gene is TRBV2, the J gene TRBJ2-1; 7 bases are a match to TRBD1. Germline CDR1 SNHLY, CDR2 FYNNEI. With 7 bases clipped from V and 3 bases from J, the junction kept 3 bases outside the gene matches. CDR3 length: 13 residues. In DNA, the CDR3 is TGTGCCAGCAAGACAGGGTTCTACAATGAGCAGTTCTTC. Translating gives CASKTGFYNEQFF.

This clonotype was seen a few times. This CDR3 is CASTPRPASDTQYF. Here the CDR3 DNA reads TGTGCCAGCACGCCCCGGCCGGCCTCAGATACGCAGTATTTT. The chain links TRBV9 to TRBJ2-3; no clear D. The CDR3 runs 14 residues. CDR1 is SGDLS and CDR2 is YYNGEE in the germline V gene. V was pared by 6 bases and J by 4 bases, with 15 bases between.

This clonotype was seen a handful of times. The chain employs TRBV20-1 and TRBJ1-6; D perhaps matches TRBD1 (6 bases). This CDR3 has 13 residues. Germline values: CDR1 DFQATT, CDR2 SNEGSKA (reference sequence). Trimming cost V 3 bases and J 14 bases, with 17 bases left between them. The CDR3 here is CSASPNRQVTLHF. The CDR3 nucleotides read TGCAGTGCTAGTCCGAATAGACAGGTTACCCTCCACTTT.

The table lists this clonotype with many counts. The rearrangement links TRBV4-3 to TRBJ1-1; D uncertain. This CDR3 is built from 15 residues. The V end was cut by 0 bases, the J end by 0 bases, with 8 bases between. The germline V gene encodes CDR1 LGHNA and CDR2 YSLEER. CDR3 DNA: TGCGCCAGCAGCCAAGATACAAGGCTGAACACTGAAGCTTTCTTT. This encodes CASSQDTRLNTEAFF.